These 10 T cell receptor beta chains came from one sample sequenced in a study of Graves' ophthalmopathy and Graves' hyperthyroidism. Amplification targeted the TCR beta CDR3 regions, with RNA transcripts as the source material. The workflow started with a first-round RT-PCR run with HTBI primers and then moved on to a second-round multiplex PCR. TCRdb ran MiXCR on the multiplex PCR reads and lists one entry per CDR3 protein. The repertoire holds 500,000 to 800,000 distinct CDR3 sequences, with about two fifths as singletons. Input material: peripheral blood. All receptors derive from an adult man with Graves' ophthalmopathy.

As for this clonotype: Possible read error: a much larger clone is one base away. CDR3 sequence reads: CASSDLSHEQYF. In DNA, the CDR3 is TGTGCCAGCAGTGACCTCAGCCACGAGCAGTACTTC. This chain uses TRBV2 with TRBJ2-7; D is uncertain. The germline CDR1 and CDR2 sequences are SNHLY and FYNNEI. The CDR3 spans 12 residues. Trimming left V 3 bases short and J 5 bases short, with 8 bases between.

The rearrangement uses TRBV6-2 or TRBV6-3 and TRBJ2-5; D not resolved. The CDR3 is made up of 16 amino acids. The V gene's germline CDR1 is MNHEY and CDR2 SVGEGT. Trimming shortened V by 3 bases and J by 2 bases, and 16 bases separated the two germline ends. The CDR3 nucleotides are TGTGCCAGCAGTTATTCCGGCCAGCAAGCTCAAGAGACCCAGTACTTC. The encoded protein is CASSYSGQQAQETQYF.

At least ten counts were recorded for this clonotype. J is TRBJ2-7 and V is TRBV2; unclear D gene. The CDR3 spans 16 residues. V was shortened by 1 base and J by 3 bases, with 16 bases between the two germline ends. CDR1 is SNHLY and CDR2 is FYNNEI in the germline V gene. CDR3 bases: TGTGCCAGCAGTGAAGAAAGGGCAGCGTTCATCTACGAGCAGTACTTC. Translation gives CASSEERAAFIYEQYF.

This clonotype was seen ten or more times. The chain recombines TRBV7-8 with TRBJ1-6; unclear D gene. CDR3 length: 11 amino acids. Germline V lookup: CDR1 SGHVS, CDR2 FQNEAQ. Trimming took off 5 bases at V and 10 bases at J, with 6 bases between the two ends. Written as DNA, the CDR3 is TGTGCCAGCAGCCCTAGCTCACCCCTCCACTTT. Translating gives CASSPSSPLHF.

The chain has TRBV12-3 or TRBV12-4 and TRBJ1-5, with D uncertain. V was pared by 1 base and J by 14 bases, with 9 bases between. The CDR3 runs to 11 residues. The CDR3, as DNA: TGTGCCAGCAGTTTAGGACGCTACGAGCATTTT. Translation gives CASSLGRYEHF.

This clonotype was recorded many times. One end of the junction does not line up with germline, which may come from a read error. This rearrangement joins TRBV2 to TRBJ1-1; D unclear. The CDR3 is 13 amino acids. In germline, CDR1 is SNHLY, CDR2 FYNNEI. The CDR3 loop reads CASSSSMNTEAFF. Here the CDR3 DNA reads TGCGCCAGCAGTTCCAGCATGAACACTGAAGCTTTCTTT.

The gene calls are TRBV7-8 and TRBJ2-2; 14 bases fit TRBD2. Germline V gene lookup returns CDR1 SGHVS and CDR2 FQNEAQ. The CDR3 is 16 amino acids. V shed 1 base, J shed 9 bases, and the junction held 4 bases outside the gene matches. CDR3 amino acids: CASSLGLAGGLRELFF. The CDR3 DNA is TGTGCCAGCAGCTTAGGACTAGCGGGAGGGCTCCGGGAGCTGTTTTTT.

The chain links TRBV12-3 or TRBV12-4 to TRBJ1-4, with D unresolved. The CDR3 is made up of 14 amino acids. V was clipped by 6 bases and J by 8 bases, with 16 bases between them. CDR3 sequence: CASRQSGLMEKLFF. For the CDR3, the DNA is TGTGCCAGCAGGCAATCGGGGTTAATGGAAAAACTGTTTTTT.

This clonotype was recorded a few times. The V gene is TRBV12-3 or TRBV12-4, the J gene TRBJ2-7; no definite D call. This CDR3 has 14 amino acids. The germline V and J ends were trimmed by 4 bases and 1 base, with 11 bases remaining between them. The CDR3 here is CASSSLVGSYEQYF. CDR3 coding DNA: TGTGCCAGCAGTTCCCTCGTGGGATCCTACGAGCAGTACTTC.

The rearrangement joins TRBV2 to TRBJ1-5; D unresolved. Germline V gene lookup returns CDR1 SNHLY and CDR2 FYNNEI. The CDR3 has 13 residues. V lost 4 bases, J lost 4 bases, and 8 bases lay in between. The CDR3 sequence: CASSGAYNQPQHF. The CDR3 DNA reads TGTGCCAGCAGTGGGGCCTATAATCAGCCCCAGCATTTT.